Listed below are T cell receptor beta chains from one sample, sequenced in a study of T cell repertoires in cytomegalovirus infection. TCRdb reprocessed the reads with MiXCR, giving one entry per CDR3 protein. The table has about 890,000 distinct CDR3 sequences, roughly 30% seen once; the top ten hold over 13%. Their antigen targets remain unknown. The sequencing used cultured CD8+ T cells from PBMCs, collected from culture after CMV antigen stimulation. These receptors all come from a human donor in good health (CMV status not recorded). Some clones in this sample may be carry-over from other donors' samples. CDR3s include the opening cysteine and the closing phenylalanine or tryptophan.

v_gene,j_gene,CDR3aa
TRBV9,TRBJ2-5,CASSVRTGPQETQYF
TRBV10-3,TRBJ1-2,CAILSGGGDGYTF
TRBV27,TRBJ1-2,CATLAPEAGLNYGYTF
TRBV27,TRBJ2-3,CASSWGPRDTQYF
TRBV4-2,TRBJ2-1,CASSQRRGGHNEQFF
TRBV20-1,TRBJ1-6,CSATEWSYNSPLHF
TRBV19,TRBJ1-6,CASSIGGSPLHF
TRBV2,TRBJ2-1,CASRGQGPVEQFF
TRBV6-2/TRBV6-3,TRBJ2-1,CASSYSKGGPNEQFF
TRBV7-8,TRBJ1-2,CANSSPGGGSINGYTF
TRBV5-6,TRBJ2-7,CASSLWTEQYF
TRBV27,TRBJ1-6,CASSQGFNSPLHF
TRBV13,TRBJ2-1,CASSLGDGGVWNEQFF
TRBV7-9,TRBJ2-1,CASSLAGGEFF
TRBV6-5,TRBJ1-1,CASLGRGLIGTEAFF
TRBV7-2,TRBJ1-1,CASSSGRGGLHTEAFF
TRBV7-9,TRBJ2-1,CASSSYDNEQFF
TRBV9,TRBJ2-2,CASSGSGSGVGNTGELFF
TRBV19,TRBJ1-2,CASSNTGIPYGYTF
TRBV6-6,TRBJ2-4,CVSSYSTELAKNIQYF
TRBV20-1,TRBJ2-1,CSTRYRDGAYNEQFF
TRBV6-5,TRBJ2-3,CASSYADRVTDTQYF
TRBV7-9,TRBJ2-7,CASSSGEQYF
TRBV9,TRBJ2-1,CASSLTGGHYNEQFF
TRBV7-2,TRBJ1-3,CASSLGAYPGQDTIYF
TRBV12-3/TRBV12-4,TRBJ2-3,CASSLLVITTDTQYF
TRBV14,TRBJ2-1,CASSRVLAGANSEQFF
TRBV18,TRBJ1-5,CASSLLDRDMPQHF
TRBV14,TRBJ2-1,CASSRERAYNEQFF
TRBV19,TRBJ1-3,CASSGGGNTIYF
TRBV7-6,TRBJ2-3,CASSPGPLGTDTQYF
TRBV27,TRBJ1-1,CASSPGTSFGAFF
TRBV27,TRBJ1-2,CASSLSRGAPYGYTF
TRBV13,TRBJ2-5,CASSSVGYQETQYF
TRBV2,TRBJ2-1,CASSLRSREPYNEQFF
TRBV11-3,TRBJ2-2,CASSLSASGDTGELFF
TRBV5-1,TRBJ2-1,CASSLPGQVYNEQFF
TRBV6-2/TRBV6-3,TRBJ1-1,CASTIALGQGLDTEAFF
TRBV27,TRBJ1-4,CASSFGGFNEKLFF
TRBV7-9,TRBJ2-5,CASSRLAGGKETQYF
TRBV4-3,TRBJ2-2,CASSQATSGSNTGELFF
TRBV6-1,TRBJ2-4,CASINRRDIQYF
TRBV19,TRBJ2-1,CASSIVWGTNNEQFF